The 32 T cell receptor beta chains given below trace back to one sample, sequenced in a study of tumor and adjacent non-tumor tissue in lung cancer listed by TCRdb under 2018. RNA was isolated from bulk unsorted tissue, and RNA quality was assessed with a NanoDrop ND-1000 and an Agilent 2100. Libraries came from multiplex PCR. Sequencing instrument: Illumina HiSeq 2500. TCRbeta libraries were built by three rounds of nested PCR using primers (Table S4), following protocols modified from ARM-PCR. The raw public reads went through TCRdb reprocessing: fastp at Q25, MiXCR clone calling, in-frame beta chains kept. For every CDR3 protein sequence, its rows merge into one entry that carries the most common genes and DNA. The sample table contains more than 85,000 distinct CDR3 sequences; only one count was recorded for over 70% of them. The ten top clones hold roughly 20% of the sample. Sequencing was performed on lung tumor tissue. The source of these receptors is a man aged 65 to 79 with non-small cell lung cancer.

Of note for this clonotype: This may stem from a read error, because a much larger clone lies one nucleotide away. J is TRBJ2-1 and V is TRBV12-3 or TRBV12-4; no firm D call. The CDR3 length is 11 residues. The CDR3 coding sequence is TGTGCCAGCAGTCCCGGTTTTGAGCAGTTGTTC. It encodes CASSPGFEQLF.

With respect to this clonotype: Without the conserved terminal phenylalanine or tryptophan, this CDR3 likely stems from a read error. This rearrangement joins TRBV20-1 to TRBJ1-6, with D perhaps matching TRBD1 (5 bases). There are 14 residues in the CDR3. Germline V lookup: CDR1 DFQATT, CDR2 SNEGSKA (reference sequence). The CDR3 coding sequence is TGCAGTGCTAGATGGGGCAGGGATAATCCACCCCTCCACTAT. It is translated as CSARWGRDNPPLHY.

The V call is TRBV6-2 or TRBV6-3, the J call TRBJ2-2; 11 nucleotides align to TRBD2. The CDR3 covers 18 residues. Germline V gene lookup returns CDR1 MNHEY and CDR2 SVGEGT. CDR3 nucleotide sequence: TGTACCAACGGTTATTTTGCTAGCGGGAGGACCGGAACCGGGGAGCTGTTTTTT. Translated: CTNGYFASGRTGTGELFF.

Only a few counts were recorded for this clonotype. The rearrangement links TRBV11-2 to TRBJ2-7, with D tentatively TRBD1 or TRBD2 (6 bases each). The CDR3 loop spans 14 amino acids. Germline lookup yields CDR1 SGHAT and CDR2 FQNNGV. V shed 0 bases and J shed 3 bases, with 9 bases lying between them. The CDR3 sequence: CASSLEAGHYEQYF. The CDR3 DNA follows: TGTGCCAGCAGCTTAGAGGCGGGACACTACGAGCAGTACTTC.

Points on this clonotype: Compared with germline, one end of the junction differs, possibly owing to a read error. The V gene is TRBV6-6, the J gene TRBJ2-5; perhaps TRBD1 as D (6 bases). Germline V gives CDR1 MNHNY, CDR2 SVGAGI (reference sequence). The length of the CDR3 is 11 residues. In nucleotides, the CDR3 is TGTGCCAGCAGCCTTAGGGACACCCAATGCTTC. This sequence encodes CASSLRDTQCF.

Concerning this clonotype: A read error may produce the germline difference seen at one junction end. The rearrangement joins TRBV10-3 to TRBJ1-2, with D perhaps matching TRBD1 (5 bases). CDR1 and CDR2 from the germline V gene are ENHRY and SYGVKD. The CDR3 runs to 15 residues. Written as DNA, the CDR3 is TGTGCCATCAGAGAGTCTAGCTGGGACTTTTATGGCTACACCTTC. Translated, it gives CAIRESSWDFYGYTF.

Note on this clonotype: At one boundary the junction diverges from the germline segment, which might be a read error. The chain joins TRBV28 to TRBJ1-2; D is uncertain. The CDR3 is made up of 14 amino acids. CDR1 MDHEN and CDR2 SYDVKM come from the germline V gene. CDR3 sequence (DNA): TGTCCCAGCCACGATTCAGGCACACGTAATGGCTACACCTTC. Residues: CPSHDSGTRNGYTF.

In regard to this clonotype: One junction end disagrees with the germline gene, perhaps due to a read error. The gene calls are TRBV5-4 and TRBJ2-6; D possibly corresponds to TRBD1 (5 bases). This CDR3 contains 15 residues. Per germline, CDR1 SGHNT and CDR2 YYREEE (reference sequence). The CDR3 loop is CASSLRSSGAYVLTF. For the CDR3, the DNA is TGTGCCAGCAGCCTGCGCAGCTCTGGGGCCTACGTCCTGACTTTC.

To note about this clonotype: A clone one base away is much larger, so this may be a read error. This chain joins TRBV5-1 and TRBJ2-6, with 9 nucleotides matching TRBD1. The CDR3 has 18 residues. The V gene's germline CDR1 is SGHRS and CDR2 YFSETQ. The CDR3: CASSPSTGGASGAIVLTF. The DNA for the CDR3 is TGCGCCAGCAGCCCATCCACAGGGGGCGCCTCTGGGGCCATCGTCCTGACTTTC.

CDR3 protein: CASSYMDEQFF. As DNA, the CDR3 is TGTGCCAGCAGTTATATGGATGAGCAGTTCTTC. The chain couples TRBV6-6 to TRBJ2-1; the D is unclear. Germline V gives CDR1 MNHNY, CDR2 SVGAGI (reference sequence). Trimming shortened V by 3 bases and J by 8 bases, and 5 bases separated the two germline ends. The CDR3 runs 11 residues.

The genes are TRBV28 and TRBJ1-5; D gene unclear. The J call may be incorrect, as the DNA end agrees better with TRBJ2-3. This CDR3 contains 12 residues. Germline-derived CDR1 and CDR2 are MDHEN and SYDVKM. CDR3 loop: CASMGSNQPQYF. The CDR3 DNA reads as TGTGCCAGCATGGGCAGCAATCAGCCCCAGTATTTT.

A word on this clonotype: An end of the junction does not agree with germline; a read error may underlie this. V and J are TRBV11-2 and TRBJ2-7; D is unresolved. The CDR3 has 13 residues. Germline CDR1 is SGHAT and CDR2 is FQNNGV. CDR3 residues: CASSLWTEREQLF. CDR3 nucleotides: TGTGCCAGCAGCCTATGGACCGAGCGCGAGCAGCTCTTC.

Notes on this clonotype: The junction does not match germline at one end; this may be a read error. The genes are TRBV11-2 and TRBJ2-6; 10 positions agree with TRBD1. The CDR3 length is 18 residues. Germline assignment: CDR1 SGHAT and CDR2 FQNNGV. The CDR3 sequence is CASSPGTGDSRGTNVLTF. CDR3 bases: TGTGCCAGCAGCCCCGGGACAGGGGATTCTCGTGGGACCAACGTCCTGACTTTC.

Remarks on this clonotype: One end of the junction is discordant with germline, which a read error may explain. The gene calls are TRBV5-6 and TRBJ1-2; TRBD1 is a possible D gene (5 bases). The CDR3 sequence is 15 residues long. The V gene's germline CDR1 is SGHDT and CDR2 YYEEEE. CDR3 in amino acids: CASCRVDRANYGYTF. In nucleotides, the CDR3 is TGTGCCAGCTGCAGAGTCGACAGAGCTAACTATGGGTACACCTTC.

Remarks on this clonotype: An end of the junction differs from the germline gene, which may be a read error. J is TRBJ2-5 and V is TRBV5-6; D possibly uses TRBD1 or TRBD2 (5 bases each). Germline V gene sequence: CDR1 SGHDT, CDR2 YYEEEE. The CDR3 has 14 residues. In nucleotides, the CDR3 is TGTGCCAGCAGCTGGGGCTTCAAGGGAGAGACCCAGTATTTC. This sequence encodes CASSWGFKGETQYF.

Turning to this clonotype: Relative to the germline gene, one junction end is altered; a read error may explain this. The chain combines TRBV12-3 or TRBV12-4 with TRBJ1-5; D is uncertain. The CDR3 runs 14 residues. The CDR3 reads CASSGRMEDQPQHF. As DNA, the CDR3 is TGTGCCAGCAGTGGACGCATGGAAGATCAGCCTCAGCATTTT.

This clonotype was observed a single time. This chain links TRBV29-1 with TRBJ1-1, with D tentatively TRBD1 (5 bases). Trimming shortened V by 8 bases and J by 5 bases, and 18 bases separated the two germline ends. CDR1 and CDR2 from the germline V gene are SQVTM and ANQGSEA. This CDR3 comprises 13 residues. The DNA of the CDR3 is TGCAGCATTTCAACAAGGGGAGCAACTGAAGCTTTCTTT. Protein: CSISTRGATEAFF.

Note on this clonotype: The CDR3 does not close with the conserved phenylalanine or tryptophan, likely indicating a read error. The DNA is omitted, as the CDR3 cannot be located on it reliably, and the CDR3 follows TCRdb's listing. The genes are TRBV6-1 and TRBJ1-2; the table's D call TRBD1 went unverified against the DNA. The CDR3 is 12 amino acids in total, end residues counted. CDR1 is MNHNS and CDR2 is SASEGT in the germline V gene. This CDR3 is CASSEMDSGKTL.

With regard to this clonotype: The junction departs from germline at one end; a sequencing error may be responsible. The chain combines TRBV6-5 with TRBJ2-3; D possibly uses TRBD1 or TRBD2 (5 bases each). This CDR3 has 13 residues. CDR1 is MNHEY, CDR2 SVGAGI, per germline. The CDR3 DNA reads as TGTGCTAGCAGAAGGGACGGTATAGATACGCAGTATTTT. As protein: CASRRDGIDTQYF.

Note on this clonotype: The junction differs from germline at one of its ends, possibly a read error. The rearrangement uses TRBV4-2 and TRBJ1-4; no clear D. The CDR3 has 17 residues. Looked up from germline, CDR1 is LGHNA and CDR2 is YNFKEQ. In DNA, the CDR3 is TGTGCAAGCAGCCAAGATCCGAGACCTAAGTTGGATGACAAACTGTTTTTT. As protein: CASSQDPRPKLDDKLFF.

This clonotype came up once. The junction differs from germline at one of its ends, possibly a read error. The chain employs TRBV6-5 and TRBJ1-2, with 9 bases fitting TRBD1. Germline lookup yields CDR1 MNHEY and CDR2 SVGAGI. This CDR3 is built from 14 residues. The CDR3 spells CASGRTGEHYGYTF. The CDR3 region has the DNA TGTGCCAGCGGGAGGACAGGGGAGCACTATGGTTACACCTTC.

To note about this clonotype: One end of the junction is discordant with germline, which a read error may explain. The chain couples TRBV11-2 to TRBJ1-6; 10 bases map to TRBD1. This CDR3 region has 18 residues. Per germline, CDR1 SGHAT and CDR2 FQNNGV. DNA of the CDR3: TGTGCCAGCAGCCCGAGGACAGGGGGGAGCTCCTATAATTCACACCTCCACTTC. Translated, it gives CASSPRTGGSSYNSHLHF.

A remark on this clonotype: A read error is possible here, since a much larger clone lies one base away. The V call is TRBV7-9, the J call TRBJ1-2; D uncertain. Deletions cut 4 bases from V and 7 bases from J, with 13 bases between. The CDR3 runs 13 residues. Germline V gene data show CDR1 as SEHNR and CDR2 as FQNEAQ (reference sequence). The CDR3 spells CASSSHGVGGYTF. For the CDR3, the DNA is TGTGCCAGCAGCTCGCATGGGGTCGGTGGCTACACCTTC.

Remarks on this clonotype: Compared with germline, one end of the junction differs, possibly owing to a read error. The chain uses TRBV11-2 and TRBJ1-1; TRBD1 is a possible D gene (5 bases). The CDR3 is made up of 14 amino acids. Germline CDR1 SGHAT, CDR2 FQNNGV. CDR3 sequence reads: CAGTRAGGNSEAFF. The CDR3 DNA reads TGTGCCGGTACTAGGGCGGGGGGGAACTCTGAAGCTTTCTTT.

This clonotype was observed once. An end of the junction does not agree with germline; a read error may underlie this. CDR3 sequence reads: CARSLTPSYGYTF. The DNA for the CDR3 is TGTGCCCGCAGTCTAACACCTAGCTATGGCTACACCTTC. The rearrangement links TRBV28 to TRBJ1-2, with D unresolved. The CDR3 is 13 residues long. In germline, CDR1 is MDHEN, CDR2 SYDVKM.

The V and J genes are TRBV29-1 and TRBJ2-3; the D is unclear. This CDR3 region has 12 residues. Germline assignment: CDR1 SQVTM and CDR2 ANQGSEA. The CDR3 nucleotides read TGCAGTTTTGATAAGGGCGCAGATACGCAGTATTTT. Its translation: CSFDKGADTQYF.

With regard to this clonotype: At one end the junction does not follow the germline gene, possibly because of a read error. The chain uses TRBV6-2 or TRBV6-3 and TRBJ2-1; no reliable D call. CDR1 and CDR2 from the germline V gene are MNHEY and SVGEGT. The CDR3 runs to 12 residues. The CDR3 DNA reads as TGTACCAGCAGTTACTTTGTCCAGGAACCGTTCTTC. It is translated as CTSSYFVQEPFF.

On this clonotype: A much larger clone lies one base from this, so it may be a read error. The V call is TRBV7-9, the J call TRBJ2-5; D is possibly TRBD1 (6 bases). This CDR3 region has 12 residues. Germline CDR1 SEHNR, CDR2 FQNEAQ (reference sequence). V gave up 5 bases and J gave up 8 bases, with 12 bases separating them. The CDR3 spells CASSASGDTQYF. CDR3 DNA: TGTGCCAGCAGCGCGTCAGGGGATACCCAGTACTTC.

The rearrangement links TRBV11-2 to TRBJ2-7; maybe TRBD1 (6 bases). The V end was cut by 4 bases, the J end by 4 bases, with 11 bases between. This CDR3 has 13 amino acids. CDR1 and CDR2 from the germline V gene are SGHAT and FQNNGV. The CDR3 loop is CASSSSRGYEQYF. DNA for the CDR3: TGTGCCAGCAGCTCCTCAAGGGGGTACGAGCAGTACTTC.

A note on this clonotype: The junction and the germline gene differ at one end; a read error may be behind it. The chain carries TRBV6-5 and TRBJ1-1; D unresolved. The germline gives CDR1 MNHEY, CDR2 SVGAGI. CDR3 length: 15 amino acids. This chain's CDR3 is CDSRTRTGDNTEAFF. The CDR3, as DNA: TGTGACAGCAGGACGAGGACGGGTGACAACACTGAAGCTTTCTTT.

V is TRBV20-1 and J is TRBJ2-2; 9 nucleotides agree with TRBD2. The CDR3 is made up of 15 amino acids. After removal of 1 base from V and 5 bases from J, the junction contained 5 bases not matched to a gene. The germline gives CDR1 DFQATT, CDR2 SNEGSKA (reference sequence). CDR3 DNA sequence: TGCAGTGCTAGAGTGTTTAGCGGGGGTACCGGGGAGCTGTTTTTT. It encodes CSARVFSGGTGELFF.

The chain joins TRBV4-3 to TRBJ2-1; perhaps TRBD2 as D (5 bases). This CDR3 has 17 amino acids. Germline lookup yields CDR1 LGHNA and CDR2 YSLEER. DNA for the CDR3: TGCCCCACCAGCCAAGACCCAGCGGTAGCTGAATACAATGAGCAGTTCTTC. Protein sequence: CPTSQDPAVAEYNEQFF.